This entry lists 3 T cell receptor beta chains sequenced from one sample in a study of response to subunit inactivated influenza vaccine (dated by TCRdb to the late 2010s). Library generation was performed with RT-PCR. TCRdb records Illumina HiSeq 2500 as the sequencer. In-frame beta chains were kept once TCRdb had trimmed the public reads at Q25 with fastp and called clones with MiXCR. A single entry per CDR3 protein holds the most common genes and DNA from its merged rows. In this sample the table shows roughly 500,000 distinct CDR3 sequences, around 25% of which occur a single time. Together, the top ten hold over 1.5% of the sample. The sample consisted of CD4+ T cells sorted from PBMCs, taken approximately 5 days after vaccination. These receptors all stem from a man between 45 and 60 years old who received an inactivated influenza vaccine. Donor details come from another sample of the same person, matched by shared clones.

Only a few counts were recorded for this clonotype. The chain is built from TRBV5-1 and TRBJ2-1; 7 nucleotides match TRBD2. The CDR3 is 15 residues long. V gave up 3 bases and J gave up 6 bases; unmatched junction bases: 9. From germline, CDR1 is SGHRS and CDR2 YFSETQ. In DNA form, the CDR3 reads TGCGCCAGCAGCTCGAGACTAGCCCCCATCAATGAGCAGTTCTTC. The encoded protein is CASSSRLAPINEQFF.

CDR3 protein: CASSQGYRLTGELFF. CDR3 coding DNA: TGTGCCAGCAGCCAAGGTTACAGGCTCACCGGGGAGCTGTTTTTT. This sequence joins TRBV3-1 and TRBJ2-2; D perhaps matches TRBD1 (5 bases). The CDR3 spans 15 residues. V was shortened by 1 base and J by 4 bases, with 10 bases between the two germline ends. Germline lookup yields CDR1 LGHDT and CDR2 YNNKEL (reference sequence).

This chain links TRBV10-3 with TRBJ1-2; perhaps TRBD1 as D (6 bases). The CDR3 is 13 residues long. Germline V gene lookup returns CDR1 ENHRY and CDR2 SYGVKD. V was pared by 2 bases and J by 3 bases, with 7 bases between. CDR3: CAISERTDYGYTF. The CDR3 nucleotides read TGTGCCATCAGTGAGCGGACAGACTATGGCTACACCTTC.